Following are 16 T cell receptor beta chains from one sample sequenced in a study of cytomegalovirus exposure and HLA in healthy donors. 13 Jbeta primers and 60 Vbeta primers were used for the PCR. Clones were read by immunoSEQ multiplex PCR, and TCRdb kept only the in-frame ones, dropping some. The sample yields about 200,000 clones, 65% to 90% seen once. The sample taken for sequencing was PBMCs. The origin of the receptors is a girl aged 10 to 17 in good health and CMV-seronegative.

The J gene is TRBJ1-5, the V gene TRBV14; unclear D gene. The CDR3 has 16 residues. Per germline, CDR1 SGHDN and CDR2 FVKESK. V was cut by 2 bases and J by 4 bases, with 15 bases left in between. DNA for the CDR3: TGTGCCAGCAGCCAAATACTTGACGGGGTAAATCAGCCCCAGCATTTT. Translating gives CASSQILDGVNQPQHF.

The sample holds one count of this clone. This chain connects TRBV27 to TRBJ1-4, with a possible D match to TRBD1 (6 bases). Trimming shortened V by 3 bases and J by 8 bases, and 10 bases separated the two germline ends. The CDR3 spans 13 residues. The germline V gene has CDR1 MNHEY and CDR2 SMNVEV (reference sequence). In nucleotides, the CDR3 is TGTGCCAGCAGTTTGGCAGGGGCGGAAAAACTGTTTTTT. Amino acid sequence: CASSLAGAEKLFF.

The chain has TRBV10-3 and TRBJ2-7; 11 bases are shared with TRBD1. Germline V gene data show CDR1 as ENHRY and CDR2 as SYGVKD. J was trimmed by 2 bases and V by 6 bases; bases with no gene match: 9. This CDR3 comprises 16 residues. In DNA, the CDR3 is TGTGCCATCAGACCAACCCCGGGACAGGGGGCCTACGAGCAGTACTTC. Residues: CAIRPTPGQGAYEQYF.

The chain is built from TRBV19 and TRBJ2-3; 9 bases align to TRBD2. The V and J ends lost 10 bases and 5 bases, in that order; junction bases with no gene match: 16. Per germline, CDR1 LNHDA and CDR2 SQIVND (reference sequence). This CDR3 region has 16 residues. CDR3 DNA sequence: TGTGCCACAGTAGTCTCGCGGGGGGGTAAGCTAGATACGCAGTATTTT. Protein: CATVVSRGGKLDTQYF.

The rearrangement joins TRBV5-1 to TRBJ2-3, with 8 bases identical to TRBD1. The junction had 9 bases not matched to a gene; V was cut back by 2 bases and J by 1 base. The CDR3 covers 17 residues. Germline CDR1 is SGHRS and CDR2 is YFSETQ. The CDR3 DNA follows: TGCGCCAGCAGCTTCTCCTTGTTGACAGGGGGCACAGATACGCAGTATTTT. Translation gives CASSFSLLTGGTDTQYF.

J is TRBJ2-1 and V is TRBV9, with 7 bases fitting TRBD2. V lost 0 bases, J lost 0 bases, and 3 bases stayed unmatched. This CDR3 contains 16 residues. The V gene's germline CDR1 is SGDLS and CDR2 YYNGEE. The CDR3 sequence: CASSVEGGSSYNEQFF. In nucleotides, the CDR3 is TGTGCCAGCAGCGTAGAGGGCGGGAGCTCCTACAATGAGCAGTTCTTC.

The chain joins TRBV6-5 to TRBJ2-3; a possible D gene is TRBD1 (6 bases). V lost 6 bases to trimming and J lost 1 base, with 11 bases between them. The CDR3 consists of 14 residues. Germline CDR1 reads MNHEY; CDR2 reads SVGAGI. The CDR3 nucleotides are TGTGCCAGCAGATCGCCAGGGGGCACAGATACGCAGTATTTT. Its protein is CASRSPGGTDTQYF.

This chain links TRBV7-9 with TRBJ2-1, with TRBD2 matching 16 bases. The CDR3 consists of 19 residues. From germline, CDR1 is SEHNR and CDR2 FQNEAQ (reference sequence). V shed 5 bases, J shed 3 bases, and the junction held 10 bases outside the gene matches. CDR3 amino acids: CASSRQGLAGGIFYNEQFF. The CDR3, as DNA: TGTGCCAGCAGCAGACAGGGACTAGCGGGAGGGATTTTCTACAATGAGCAGTTCTTC.

This chain connects TRBV6-1 to TRBJ2-1; tentative D call: TRBD2 (6 bases). CDR3 length: 13 amino acids. CDR1 is MNHNS, CDR2 SASEGT, per germline. V was shortened by 2 bases and J by 8 bases, with 10 bases between the two germline ends. CDR3 region: CASSESGFDEQFF. CDR3 DNA sequence: TGTGCCAGCAGTGAAAGCGGGTTTGATGAGCAGTTCTTC.

The V gene is TRBV5-1, the J gene TRBJ2-1; the D gene is possibly TRBD2 (6 bases). Germline assignment: CDR1 SGHRS and CDR2 YFSETQ. Trimming removed 2 bases at V and 6 bases at J, with 9 bases between. The CDR3 is 13 amino acids. The CDR3 loop reads CASSLGGVNEQFF. CDR3 bases: TGCGCCAGCAGCTTAGGAGGGGTCAATGAGCAGTTCTTC.

V is TRBV5-4 and J is TRBJ2-3, with D tentatively TRBD2 (6 bases). With 0 bases removed from V and 3 bases from J, the gap between germline ends came to 17 bases. The CDR3 spans 17 residues. CDR1 SGHNT and CDR2 YYREEE come from the germline V gene (reference sequence). The CDR3 sequence: CASSLGVAEGLTDTQYF. Written as DNA, the CDR3 is TGTGCCAGCAGCTTGGGGGTAGCGGAGGGGTTAACAGATACGCAGTATTTT.

The chain combines TRBV7-2 with TRBJ2-1, with 7 nucleotides matching TRBD2. V was pared by 5 bases and J by 7 bases, with 8 bases of the junction left unmatched. Germline V gene data show CDR1 as SGHTA and CDR2 as FQGNSA. This CDR3 region has 14 residues. The CDR3 DNA is TGTGCCAGCAGCGCCCGGGACTACACAAATGAGCAGTTCTTC. Residues: CASSARDYTNEQFF.

V usage is TRBV11-1 and J usage is TRBJ2-7; TRBD1 is a possible D gene (5 bases). The V end was cut by 3 bases, the J end by 2 bases, with 11 bases between. The V gene's germline CDR1 is SGHAT and CDR2 FQDESV (reference sequence). This CDR3 region has 14 residues. The chain's CDR3 is CASSFNQGAYEQYF. The DNA for the CDR3 is TGTGCCAGCAGCTTTAATCAAGGGGCCTACGAGCAGTACTTC.

This clone was seen only once. J is TRBJ1-4 and V is TRBV5-1; TRBD1 matches 9 bases. Germline V gene data show CDR1 as SGHRS and CDR2 as YFSETQ. Germline trimming cut 2 bases from V and 4 bases from J; bases unmatched to any gene: 6. The CDR3 totals 16 residues. The CDR3 DNA reads as TGCGCCAGCAGCTTACTACCGGGACAGGGTAATGAAAAACTGTTTTTT. Protein: CASSLLPGQGNEKLFF.

The chain couples TRBV18 to TRBJ2-1, with 9 bases aligning to TRBD2. The J segment lost 12 bases and the V segment lost 4 bases, leaving 16 bases of the junction unmatched. CDR3 length: 16 residues. From germline, CDR1 is KGHSH and CDR2 LQKENI. The CDR3 reads CASSLSGTSSRKGQFF. Written as DNA, the CDR3 is TGTGCCAGCTCACTTTCCGGGACTAGCTCTAGGAAGGGGCAGTTCTTC.

The chain combines TRBV29-1 with TRBJ2-2; D perhaps matches TRBD1 (5 bases). V lost 5 bases and J lost 4, with 14 bases in between. Germline V gives CDR1 SQVTM, CDR2 ANQGSEA. The CDR3 has 14 amino acids. The CDR3 bases are TGCAGCGTTTTTCGCCAGGGCGGCACCGGGGAGCTGTTTTTT. Translation gives CSVFRQGGTGELFF.